Described below is a single T cell receptor (beta chain) sequence and its context. MiXCR was run by TCRdb on the RT-PCR reads, yielding one entry per CDR3 protein. The sample consists of hundreds of thousands of distinct CDR3 sequences, approximately 16% of them appearing once. The data derive from a study of patients and donors after allogeneic stem cell transplantation. Germline CDR1 reads SGHVS; CDR2 reads FNYEAQ. Trimming shortened V by 5 bases and J by 3 bases, and 19 bases separated the two germline ends. This CDR3 region has 17 residues. This chain links TRBV7-6 with TRBJ2-2; perhaps TRBD2 as D (5 bases). The TCR comes from a human donor who was either an allogeneic HSCT recipient or a stem cell or donor lymphocyte infusion donor (not recorded which). It is not recorded whose cells these are; they may come from a transplant donor. Sequencing input: blood, either unsorted or a sorted T cell fraction (not recorded which). The CDR3 spells CASSPIAEGQDTGELFF. CDR3 bases: TGTGCCAGCAGCCCCATTGCAGAGGGTCAGGACACCGGGGAGCTGTTTTTT.